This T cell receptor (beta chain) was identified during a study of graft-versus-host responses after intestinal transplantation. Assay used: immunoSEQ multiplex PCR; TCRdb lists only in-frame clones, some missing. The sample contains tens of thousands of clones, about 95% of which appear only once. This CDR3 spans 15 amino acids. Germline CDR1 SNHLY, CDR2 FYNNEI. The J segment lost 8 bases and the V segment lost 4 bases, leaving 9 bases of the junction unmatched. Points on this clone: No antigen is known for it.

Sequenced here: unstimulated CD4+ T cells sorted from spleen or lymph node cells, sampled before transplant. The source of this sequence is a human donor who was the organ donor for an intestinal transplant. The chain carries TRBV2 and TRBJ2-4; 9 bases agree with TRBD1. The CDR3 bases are TGTGCCAGCAGTGGACCGGGGACAGGGTATGACATTCAGTACTTC. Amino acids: CASSGPGTGYDIQYF.